The clone carrying this TCR beta chain was counted at least ten times. RNA transcripts provided the source from which TCR beta CDR3 regions were amplified. Carried out on the TCR CDR3, a first-round RT-PCR used the HTBI primer set. MiXCR, applied by TCRdb to the multiplex PCR reads, yields one record per CDR3 protein. The sample lists fewer than 450,000 distinct CDR3 sequences; approximately 17% were seen once. The CDR3 loop spans 13 amino acids. Germline V CDR1 and CDR2: MNHEY, SVGEGT. V dropped 8 bases and J dropped 4 bases, with 15 bases sitting between them. This record belongs to a study of T cells in Graves' hyperthyroidism and ophthalmopathy.

The sequence was collected from a woman in her 30s with Graves' hyperthyroidism that later progressed to Graves' ophthalmopathy. The material sequenced was blood. The chain is built from TRBV6-2 or TRBV6-3 and TRBJ2-7; D may be TRBD2 (6 bases). Here the CDR3 reads CASAGTAYYEQYF. CDR3 DNA sequence: TGTGCCAGCGCAGGGACTGCCTATTACGAGCAGTACTTC.